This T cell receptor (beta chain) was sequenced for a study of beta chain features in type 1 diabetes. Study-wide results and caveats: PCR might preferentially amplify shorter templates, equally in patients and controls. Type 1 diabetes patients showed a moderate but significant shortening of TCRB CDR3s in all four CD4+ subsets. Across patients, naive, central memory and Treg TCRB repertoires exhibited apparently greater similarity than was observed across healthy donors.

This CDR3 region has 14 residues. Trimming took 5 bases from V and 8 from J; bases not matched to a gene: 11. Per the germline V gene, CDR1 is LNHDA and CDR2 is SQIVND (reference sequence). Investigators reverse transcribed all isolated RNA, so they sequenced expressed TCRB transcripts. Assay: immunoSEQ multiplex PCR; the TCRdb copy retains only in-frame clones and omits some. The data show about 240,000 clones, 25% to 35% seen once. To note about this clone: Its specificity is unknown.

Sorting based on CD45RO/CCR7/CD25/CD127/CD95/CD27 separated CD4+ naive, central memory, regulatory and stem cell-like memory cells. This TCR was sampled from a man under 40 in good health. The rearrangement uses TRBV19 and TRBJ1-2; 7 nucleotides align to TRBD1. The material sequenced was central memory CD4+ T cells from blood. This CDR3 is CASSPPRRGRGYTF. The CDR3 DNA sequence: TGTGCCAGTAGTCCTCCCCGGAGGGGGCGAGGCTACACCTTC.